The table lists the clone carrying this TCR beta chain with a count of one. Its matching antigen is unknown. The data stem from a study of blood T cells in healthy people across ages. V lost 1 base, J lost 7 bases, and 4 bases stayed unmatched. CDR3 size: 13 residues. Germline V gives CDR1 SGHTA, CDR2 FQGTGA. Findings of the study overall: Not knowing donor CMV status may have confounded expanded clonotype changes.

Primers used in a second PCR of roughly 6 to 12 cycles were a sample-barcoded 5' primer and a J-beta primer mix. Tagging of each cDNA molecule was performed by a template-switch adaptor with 12 random nucleotides. Every sample produced at least 3 million CDR3-containing paired-end reads. One entry per CDR3 protein results from TCRdb running MiXCR on the 5' RACE reads. This sample has 1,800,000 or so distinct CDR3 sequences, with 30% to 40% found just once. The donors, healthy Caucasians from Russia, were aged about 6 to 95. Sequencing input: blood. The chain has TRBV7-3 and TRBJ2-7; 7 bases agree with TRBD2. The TCR sequence derives from a human donor in good health. The CDR3 bases are TGTGCCAGCAGCTTAAGTGTGGGGGGGGAGCAGTACTTC. Its translation is CASSLSVGGEQYF. The variable domain in full, completed from reference TRBV7-3 and TRBJ2-7, reads GAGVSQTPSNKVTEKGKYVELRCDPISGHTALYWYRQSLGQGPEFLIYFQGTGAADDSGLPNDRFFAVRPEGSVSTLKIQRTERGDSAVYLCASSLSVGGEQYFGPGTRLTVT.